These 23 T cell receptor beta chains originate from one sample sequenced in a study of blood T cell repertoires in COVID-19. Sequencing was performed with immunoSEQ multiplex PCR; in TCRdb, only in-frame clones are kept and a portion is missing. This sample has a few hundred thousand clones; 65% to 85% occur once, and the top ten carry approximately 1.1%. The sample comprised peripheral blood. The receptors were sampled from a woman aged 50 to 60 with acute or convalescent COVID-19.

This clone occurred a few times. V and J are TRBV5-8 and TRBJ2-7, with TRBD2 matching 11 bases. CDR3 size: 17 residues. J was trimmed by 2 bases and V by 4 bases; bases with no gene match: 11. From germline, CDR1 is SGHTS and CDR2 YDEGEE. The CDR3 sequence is CASSTTLGLAVTYEQYF. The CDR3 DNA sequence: TGTGCCAGCAGCACGACACTGGGACTAGCGGTAACCTACGAGCAGTACTTC.

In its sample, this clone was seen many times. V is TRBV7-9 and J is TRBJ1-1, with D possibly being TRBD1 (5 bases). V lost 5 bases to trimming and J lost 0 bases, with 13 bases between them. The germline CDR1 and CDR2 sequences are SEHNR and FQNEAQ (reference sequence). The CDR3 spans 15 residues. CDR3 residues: CASSPSGVLNTEAFF. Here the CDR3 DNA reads TGTGCCAGCAGCCCCTCGGGGGTACTGAACACTGAAGCTTTCTTT. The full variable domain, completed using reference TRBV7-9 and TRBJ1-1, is DTGVSQNPRHKITKRGQNVTFRCDPISEHNRLYWYRQTLGQGPEFLTYFQNEAQLEKSRLLSDRFSAERPKGSFSTLEIQRTEQGDSAMYLCASSPSGVLNTEAFFGQGTRLTVV.

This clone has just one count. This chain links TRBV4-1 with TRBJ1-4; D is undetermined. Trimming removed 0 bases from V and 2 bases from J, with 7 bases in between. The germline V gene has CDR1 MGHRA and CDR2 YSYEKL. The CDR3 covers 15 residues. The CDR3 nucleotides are TGCGCCAGCAGCCAAGAGACTAATACTAATGAAAAACTGTTTTTT. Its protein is CASSQETNTNEKLFF.

The CDR3 coding sequence is TGTGCCAGTAGTTCCCAGGGGATGAACACTGAAGCTTTCTTT. Translated, it gives CASSSQGMNTEAFF. The chain is built from TRBV19 and TRBJ1-1; TRBD1 might be the D (6 bases). The germline V gene has CDR1 LNHDA and CDR2 SQIVND (reference sequence). CDR3 length: 14 amino acids. V was shortened by 5 bases and J by 0 bases, with 10 bases between the two germline ends.

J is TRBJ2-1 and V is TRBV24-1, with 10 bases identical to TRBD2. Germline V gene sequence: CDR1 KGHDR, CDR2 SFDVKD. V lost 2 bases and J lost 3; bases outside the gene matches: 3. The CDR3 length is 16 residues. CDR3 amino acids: CATSDSSSGGYNEQFF. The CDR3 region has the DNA TGTGCCACCAGTGATTCTTCTAGCGGGGGCTACAATGAGCAGTTCTTC.

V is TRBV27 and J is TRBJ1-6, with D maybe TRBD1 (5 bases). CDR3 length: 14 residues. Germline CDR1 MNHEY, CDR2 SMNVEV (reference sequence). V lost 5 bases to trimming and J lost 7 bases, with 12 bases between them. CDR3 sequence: CASSIGTLNSPLHF. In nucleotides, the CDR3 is TGTGCCAGCAGTATCGGGACTCTCAATTCACCCCTCCACTTT.

The CDR3 nucleotides read TGCAGTGCTAGTTTGACTAGCGGGAGTTCCGAGCAGTACTTC. Its translation is CSASLTSGSSEQYF. V and J are TRBV20-1 and TRBJ2-7, with 12 bases that match TRBD2. Germline V CDR1 and CDR2: DFQATT, SNEGSKA (reference sequence). The CDR3 has 14 amino acids. J lost 6 bases, V lost 3 bases, and 6 bases had no gene match.

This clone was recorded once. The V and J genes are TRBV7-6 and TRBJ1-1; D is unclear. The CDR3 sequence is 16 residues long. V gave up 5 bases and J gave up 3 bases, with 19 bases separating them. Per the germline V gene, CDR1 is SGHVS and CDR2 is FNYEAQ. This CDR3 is CASSQRAGGGYTEAFF. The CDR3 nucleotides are TGTGCCAGCAGCCAAAGGGCGGGTGGTGGGTACACTGAAGCTTTCTTT.

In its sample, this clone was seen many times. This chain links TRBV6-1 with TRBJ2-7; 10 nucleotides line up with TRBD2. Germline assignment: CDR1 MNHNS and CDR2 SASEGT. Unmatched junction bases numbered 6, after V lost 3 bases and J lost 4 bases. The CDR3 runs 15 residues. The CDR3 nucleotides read TGTGCCAGCAGTGAGAGTTATAGCGGGGGGTACGAGCAGTACTTC. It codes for CASSESYSGGYEQYF.

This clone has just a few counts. The CDR3 DNA reads TGTGCCAGCAGCTTGGTGGGCGAGAGAGGAAACACCATATATTTT. Its translation is CASSLVGERGNTIYF. This chain joins TRBV5-4 and TRBJ1-3; D remains ambiguous. The ends were cut back, 0 bases at V and 4 bases at J, with 11 bases in the middle. This CDR3 contains 15 residues. Per the germline V gene, CDR1 is SGHNT and CDR2 is YYREEE (reference sequence). Full variable domain (remainder filled in from reference TRBV5-4 and TRBJ1-3): ETGVTQSPTHLIKTRGQQVTLRCSSQSGHNTVSWYQQALGQGPQFIFQYYREEENGRGNFPPRFSGLQFPNYSSELNVNALELDDSALYLCASSLVGERGNTIYFGEGSWLTVV.

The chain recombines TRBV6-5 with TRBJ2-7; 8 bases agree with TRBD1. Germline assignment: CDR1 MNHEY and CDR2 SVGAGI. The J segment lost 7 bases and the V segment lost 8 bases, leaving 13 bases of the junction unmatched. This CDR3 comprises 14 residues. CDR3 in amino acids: CASGETGGGAEQYV. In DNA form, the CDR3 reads TGTGCCAGCGGGGAAACAGGGGGTGGAGCGGAGCAGTACGTC.

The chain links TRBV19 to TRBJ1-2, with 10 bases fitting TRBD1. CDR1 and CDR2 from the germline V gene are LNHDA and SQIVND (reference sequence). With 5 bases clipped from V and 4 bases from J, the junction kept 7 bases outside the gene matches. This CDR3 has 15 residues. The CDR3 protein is CASSAPGQGIYGYTF. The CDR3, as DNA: TGTGCCAGTAGTGCACCGGGACAGGGGATCTATGGCTACACCTTC.

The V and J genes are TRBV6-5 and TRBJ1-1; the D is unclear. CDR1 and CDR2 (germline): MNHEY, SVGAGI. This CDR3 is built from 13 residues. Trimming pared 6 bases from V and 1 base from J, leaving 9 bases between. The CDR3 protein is CASSPPGNTEAFF. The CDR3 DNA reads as TGTGCCAGCAGCCCCCCGGGGAACACTGAAGCTTTCTTT.

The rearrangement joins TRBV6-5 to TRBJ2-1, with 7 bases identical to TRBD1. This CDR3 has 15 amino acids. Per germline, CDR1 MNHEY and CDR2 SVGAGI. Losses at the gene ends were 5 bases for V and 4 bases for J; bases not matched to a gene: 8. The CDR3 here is CASSTDRDSYNEQFF. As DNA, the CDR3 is TGTGCCAGCAGTACAGACAGGGATTCATACAATGAGCAGTTCTTC.

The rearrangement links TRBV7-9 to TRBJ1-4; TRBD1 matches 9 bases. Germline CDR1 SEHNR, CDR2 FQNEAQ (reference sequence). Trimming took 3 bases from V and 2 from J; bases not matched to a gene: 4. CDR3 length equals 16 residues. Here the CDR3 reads CASSFTGTGTNEKLFF. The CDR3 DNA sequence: TGTGCCAGCAGCTTCACCGGGACAGGGACTAATGAAAAACTGTTTTTT.

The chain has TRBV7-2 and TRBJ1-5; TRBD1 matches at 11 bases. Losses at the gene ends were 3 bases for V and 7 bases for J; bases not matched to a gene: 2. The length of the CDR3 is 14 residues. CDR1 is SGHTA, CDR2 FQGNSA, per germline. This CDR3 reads CASSFGTGGQPQHF. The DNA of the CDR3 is TGTGCCAGCAGCTTTGGGACAGGGGGGCAGCCCCAGCATTTT.

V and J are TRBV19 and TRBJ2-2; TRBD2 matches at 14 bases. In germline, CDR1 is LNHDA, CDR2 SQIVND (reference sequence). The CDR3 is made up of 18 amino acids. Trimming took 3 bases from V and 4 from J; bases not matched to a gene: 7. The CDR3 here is CASSIGTSGGRRTGELFF. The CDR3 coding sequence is TGTGCCAGTAGTATCGGGACTAGCGGGGGTCGTCGCACCGGGGAGCTGTTTTTT.

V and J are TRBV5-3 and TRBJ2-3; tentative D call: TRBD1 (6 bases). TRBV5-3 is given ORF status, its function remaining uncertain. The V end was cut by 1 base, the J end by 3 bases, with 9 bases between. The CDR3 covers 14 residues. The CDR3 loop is CARSLYTGTDTQYF. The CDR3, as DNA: TGTGCCAGAAGCTTGTATACAGGGACAGATACGCAGTATTTT.

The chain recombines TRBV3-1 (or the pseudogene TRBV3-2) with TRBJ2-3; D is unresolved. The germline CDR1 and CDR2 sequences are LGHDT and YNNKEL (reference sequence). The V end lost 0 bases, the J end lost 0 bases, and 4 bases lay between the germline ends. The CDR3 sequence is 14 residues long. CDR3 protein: CASSQDGSTDTQYF. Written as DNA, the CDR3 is TGTGCCAGCAGCCAAGACGGTAGCACAGATACGCAGTATTTT.

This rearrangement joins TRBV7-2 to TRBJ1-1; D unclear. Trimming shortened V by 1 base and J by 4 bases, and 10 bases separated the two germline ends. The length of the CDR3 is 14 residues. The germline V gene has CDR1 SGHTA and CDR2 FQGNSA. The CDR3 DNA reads TGTGCCAGCAGCTTAGTAAGCGGATCCACTGAAGCTTTCTTT. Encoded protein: CASSLVSGSTEAFF.

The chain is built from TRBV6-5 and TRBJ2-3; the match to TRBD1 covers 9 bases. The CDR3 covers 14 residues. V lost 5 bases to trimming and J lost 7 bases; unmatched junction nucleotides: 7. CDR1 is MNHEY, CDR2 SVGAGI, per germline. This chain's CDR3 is CASSTGTGTNTQYF. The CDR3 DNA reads TGTGCCAGCAGTACCGGGACAGGGACAAATACGCAGTATTTT.

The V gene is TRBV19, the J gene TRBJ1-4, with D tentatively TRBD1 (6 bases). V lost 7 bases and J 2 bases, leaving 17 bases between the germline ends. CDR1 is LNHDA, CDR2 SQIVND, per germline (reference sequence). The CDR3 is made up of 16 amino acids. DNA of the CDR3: TGTGCCAGTACCCCACAGGGAGCTAGCACTAATGAAAAACTGTTTTTT. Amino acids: CASTPQGASTNEKLFF.

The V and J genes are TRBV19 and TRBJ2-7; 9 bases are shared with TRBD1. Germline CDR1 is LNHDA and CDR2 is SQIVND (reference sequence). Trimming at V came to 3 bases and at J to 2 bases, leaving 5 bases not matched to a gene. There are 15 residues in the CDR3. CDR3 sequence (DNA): TGTGCCAGTAGTATCGGGACAGGGAATACCTACGAGCAGTACTTC. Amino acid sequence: CASSIGTGNTYEQYF.